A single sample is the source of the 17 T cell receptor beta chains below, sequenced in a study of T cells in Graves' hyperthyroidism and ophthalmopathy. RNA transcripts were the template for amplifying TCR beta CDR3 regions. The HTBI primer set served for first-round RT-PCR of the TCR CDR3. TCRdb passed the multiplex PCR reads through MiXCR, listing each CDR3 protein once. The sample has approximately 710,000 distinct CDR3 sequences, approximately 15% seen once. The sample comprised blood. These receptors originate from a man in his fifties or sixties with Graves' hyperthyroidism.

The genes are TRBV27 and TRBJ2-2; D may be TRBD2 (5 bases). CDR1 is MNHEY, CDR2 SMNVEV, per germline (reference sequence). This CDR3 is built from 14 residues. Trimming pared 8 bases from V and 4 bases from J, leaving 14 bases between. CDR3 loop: CASALASVTGELFF. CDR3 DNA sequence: TGTGCCAGCGCCCTAGCTTCAGTCACCGGGGAGCTGTTTTTT.

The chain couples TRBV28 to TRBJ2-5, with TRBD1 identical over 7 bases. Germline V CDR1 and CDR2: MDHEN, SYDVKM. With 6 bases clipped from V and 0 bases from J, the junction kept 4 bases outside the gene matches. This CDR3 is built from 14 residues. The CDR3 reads CASRHTGDQETQYF. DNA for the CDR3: TGTGCCAGCAGACATACAGGGGACCAAGAGACCCAGTACTTC.

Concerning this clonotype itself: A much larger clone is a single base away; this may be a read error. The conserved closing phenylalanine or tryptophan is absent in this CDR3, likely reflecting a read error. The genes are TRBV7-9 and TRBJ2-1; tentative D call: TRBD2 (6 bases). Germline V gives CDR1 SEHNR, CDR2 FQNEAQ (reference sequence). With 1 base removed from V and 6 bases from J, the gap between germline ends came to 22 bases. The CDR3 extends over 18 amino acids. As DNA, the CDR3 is TGTGCCAGCAGCTTAGTAGAGGGGCCGGGACTTCTTTTCAATGAGCAGTTCCTC. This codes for CASSLVEGPGLLFNEQFL.

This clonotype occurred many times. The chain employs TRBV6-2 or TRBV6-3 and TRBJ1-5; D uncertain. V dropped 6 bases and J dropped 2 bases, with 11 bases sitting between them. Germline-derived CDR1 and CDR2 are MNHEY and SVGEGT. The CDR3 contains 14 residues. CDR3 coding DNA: TGTGCCAGCAGGAAAGAGGCGGGCAATCAGCCCCAGCATTTT. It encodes CASRKEAGNQPQHF.

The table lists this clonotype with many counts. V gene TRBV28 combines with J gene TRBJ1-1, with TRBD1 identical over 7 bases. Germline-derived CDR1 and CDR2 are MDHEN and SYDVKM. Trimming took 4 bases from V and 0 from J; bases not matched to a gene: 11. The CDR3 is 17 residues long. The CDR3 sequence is CASSSGGPPAVNTEAFF. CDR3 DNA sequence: TGTGCCAGCAGTTCAGGGGGACCACCTGCCGTGAACACTGAAGCTTTCTTT.

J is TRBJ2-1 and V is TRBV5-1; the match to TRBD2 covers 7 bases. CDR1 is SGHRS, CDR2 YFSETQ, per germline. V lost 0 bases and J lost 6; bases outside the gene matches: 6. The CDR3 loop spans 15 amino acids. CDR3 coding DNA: TGCGCCAGCAGCTTGGGGGACGGGAGGACCAATGAGCAGTTCTTC. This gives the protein CASSLGDGRTNEQFF.

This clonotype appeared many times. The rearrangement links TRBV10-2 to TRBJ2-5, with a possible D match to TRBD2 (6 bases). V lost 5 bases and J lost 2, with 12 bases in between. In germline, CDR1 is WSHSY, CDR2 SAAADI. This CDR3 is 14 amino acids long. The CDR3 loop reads CASSTRRVQETQYF. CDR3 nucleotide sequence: TGCGCCAGCAGTACGCGGAGGGTTCAAGAGACCCAGTACTTC.

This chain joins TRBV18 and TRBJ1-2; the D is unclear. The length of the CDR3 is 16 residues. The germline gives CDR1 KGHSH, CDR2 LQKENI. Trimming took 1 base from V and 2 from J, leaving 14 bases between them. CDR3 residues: CASSPLIDVTNYGYTF. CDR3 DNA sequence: TGTGCCAGCTCACCACTTATCGACGTTACCAACTATGGCTACACCTTC. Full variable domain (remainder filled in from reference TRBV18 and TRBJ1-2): NAGVMQNPRHLVRRRGQEARLRCSPMKGHSHVYWYRQLPEEGLKFMVYLQKENIIDESGMPKERFSAEFPKEGPSILRIQQVVRGDSAAYFCASSPLIDVTNYGYTFGSGTRLTVV.

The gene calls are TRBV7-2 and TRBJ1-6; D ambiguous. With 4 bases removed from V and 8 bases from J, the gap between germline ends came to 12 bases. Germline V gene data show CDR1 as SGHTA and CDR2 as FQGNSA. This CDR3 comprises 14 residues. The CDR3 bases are TGTGCCAGCAGCTGGCGCAGGAAGGATTCACCCCTCCACTTT. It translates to CASSWRRKDSPLHF.

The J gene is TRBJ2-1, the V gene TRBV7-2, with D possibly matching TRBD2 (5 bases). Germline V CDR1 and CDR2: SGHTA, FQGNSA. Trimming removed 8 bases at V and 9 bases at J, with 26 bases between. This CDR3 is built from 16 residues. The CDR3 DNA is TGTGCCAGCCACTCACAAACTAGTAGCTCGTGGGGTGAGCAGTTCTTC. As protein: CASHSQTSSSWGEQFF.

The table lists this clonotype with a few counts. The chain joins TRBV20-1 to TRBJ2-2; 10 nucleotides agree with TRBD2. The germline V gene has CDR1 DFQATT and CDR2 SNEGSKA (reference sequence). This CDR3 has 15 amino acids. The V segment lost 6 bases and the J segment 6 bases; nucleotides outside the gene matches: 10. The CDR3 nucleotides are TGCAGTGCCCTGGCTAGCGGGAGTTCGGCCGGGGAGCTGTTTTTT. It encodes CSALASGSSAGELFF.

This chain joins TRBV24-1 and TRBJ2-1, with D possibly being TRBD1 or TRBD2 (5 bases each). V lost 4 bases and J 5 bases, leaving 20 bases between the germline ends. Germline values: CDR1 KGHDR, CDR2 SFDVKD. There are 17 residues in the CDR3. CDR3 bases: TGTGCCACCAGTGACCCCCGGGACCCCCGGACCGACAATGAGCAGTTCTTC. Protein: CATSDPRDPRTDNEQFF.

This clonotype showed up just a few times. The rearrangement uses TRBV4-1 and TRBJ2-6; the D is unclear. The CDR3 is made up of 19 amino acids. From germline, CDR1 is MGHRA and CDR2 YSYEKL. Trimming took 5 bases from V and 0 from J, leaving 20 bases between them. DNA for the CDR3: TGCGCCAGCAGCAAATCCGTCCCGGTGAGCGTCTCTGGGGCCAACGTCCTGACTTTC. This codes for CASSKSVPVSVSGANVLTF.

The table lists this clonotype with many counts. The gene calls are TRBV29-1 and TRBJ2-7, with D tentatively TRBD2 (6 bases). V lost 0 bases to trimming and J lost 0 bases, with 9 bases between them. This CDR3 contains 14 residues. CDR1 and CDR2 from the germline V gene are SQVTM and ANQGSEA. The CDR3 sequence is CSVEEKTSSYEQYF. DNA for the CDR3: TGCAGCGTTGAAGAGAAGACTAGCTCCTACGAGCAGTACTTC.

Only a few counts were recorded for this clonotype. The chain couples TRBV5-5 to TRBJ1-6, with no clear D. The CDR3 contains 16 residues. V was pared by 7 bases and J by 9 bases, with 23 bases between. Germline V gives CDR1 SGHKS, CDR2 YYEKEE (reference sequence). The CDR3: CASAPRLEFPTSPLHF. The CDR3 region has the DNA TGTGCCAGCGCCCCCCGCTTGGAATTCCCTACTTCACCCCTCCACTTT.

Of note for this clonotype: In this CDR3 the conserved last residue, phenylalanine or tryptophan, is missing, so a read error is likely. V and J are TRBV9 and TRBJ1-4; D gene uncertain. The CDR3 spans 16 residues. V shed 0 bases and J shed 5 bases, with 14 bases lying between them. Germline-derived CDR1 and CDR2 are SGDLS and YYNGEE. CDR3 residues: CASSVALDGENEKLFY. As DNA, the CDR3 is TGTGCCAGCAGCGTAGCCTTGGACGGTGAAAATGAAAAACTGTTTTAT.

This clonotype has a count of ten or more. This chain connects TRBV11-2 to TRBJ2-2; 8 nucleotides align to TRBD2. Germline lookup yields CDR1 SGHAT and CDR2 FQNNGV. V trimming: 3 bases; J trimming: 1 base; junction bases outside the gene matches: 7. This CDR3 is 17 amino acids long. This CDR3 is CASSFGLAGMNTGELFF. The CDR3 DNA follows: TGTGCCAGCAGCTTCGGGTTAGCGGGAATGAACACCGGGGAGCTGTTTTTT.